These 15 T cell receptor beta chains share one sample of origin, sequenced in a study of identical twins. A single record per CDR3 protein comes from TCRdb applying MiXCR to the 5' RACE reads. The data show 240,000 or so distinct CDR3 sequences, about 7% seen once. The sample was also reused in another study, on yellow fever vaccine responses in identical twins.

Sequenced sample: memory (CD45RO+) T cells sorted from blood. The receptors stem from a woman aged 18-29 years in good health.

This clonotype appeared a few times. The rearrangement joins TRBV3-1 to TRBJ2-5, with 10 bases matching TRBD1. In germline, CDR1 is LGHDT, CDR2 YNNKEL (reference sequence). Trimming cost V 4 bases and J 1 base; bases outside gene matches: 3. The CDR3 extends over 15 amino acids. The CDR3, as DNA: TGTGCCAGCAGCCGACGGACAGGGGGCCAAGAGACCCAGTACTTC. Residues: CASSRRTGGQETQYF.

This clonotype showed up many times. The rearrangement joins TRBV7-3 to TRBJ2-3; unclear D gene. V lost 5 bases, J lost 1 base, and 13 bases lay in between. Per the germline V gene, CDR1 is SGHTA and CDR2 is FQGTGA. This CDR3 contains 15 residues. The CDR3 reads CASSIGFQRTDTQYF. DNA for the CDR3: TGTGCCAGCAGCATAGGGTTCCAGCGCACAGATACGCAGTATTTT.

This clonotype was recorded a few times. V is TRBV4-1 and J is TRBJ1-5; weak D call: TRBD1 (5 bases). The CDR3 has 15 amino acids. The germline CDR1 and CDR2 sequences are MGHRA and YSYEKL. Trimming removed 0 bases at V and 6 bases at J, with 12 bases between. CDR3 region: CASSQEGGGSQPQHF. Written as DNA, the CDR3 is TGCGCCAGCAGCCAAGAGGGGGGGGGGAGTCAGCCCCAGCATTTT.

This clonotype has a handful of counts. The CDR3 here is CASRTDRLGYTF. DNA of the CDR3: TGTGCCAGCAGAACCGACAGGCTTGGCTACACCTTC. The V and J genes are TRBV27 and TRBJ1-2, with a weak D call TRBD1 (6 bases). Trimming left V 6 bases short and J 7 bases short, with 12 bases between. Germline CDR1 is MNHEY and CDR2 is SMNVEV (reference sequence). The CDR3 extends over 12 amino acids.

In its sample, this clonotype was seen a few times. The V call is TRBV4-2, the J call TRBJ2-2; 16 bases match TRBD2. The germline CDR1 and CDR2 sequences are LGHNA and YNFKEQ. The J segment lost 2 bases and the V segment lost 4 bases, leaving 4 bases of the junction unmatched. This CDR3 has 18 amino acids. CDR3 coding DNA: TGTGCCAGCAGCCCGGGACTAGCGGGGGGGATAAACACCGGGGAGCTGTTTTTT. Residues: CASSPGLAGGINTGELFF.

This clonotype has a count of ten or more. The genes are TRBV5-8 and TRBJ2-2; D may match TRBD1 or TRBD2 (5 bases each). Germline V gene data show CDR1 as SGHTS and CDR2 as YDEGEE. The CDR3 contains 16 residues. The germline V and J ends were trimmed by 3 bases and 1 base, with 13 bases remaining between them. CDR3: CASSSLGAQNTGELFF. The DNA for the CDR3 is TGTGCCAGCAGCTCCCTCGGGGCCCAGAACACCGGGGAGCTGTTTTTT.

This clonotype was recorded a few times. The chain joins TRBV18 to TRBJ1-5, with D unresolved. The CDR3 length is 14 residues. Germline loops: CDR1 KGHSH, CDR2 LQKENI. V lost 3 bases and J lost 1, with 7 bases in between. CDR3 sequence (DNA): TGTGCCAGCTCACCGGAGCGGAGCAATCAGCCCCAGCATTTT. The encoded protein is CASSPERSNQPQHF. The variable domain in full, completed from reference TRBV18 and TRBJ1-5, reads NAGVMQNPRHLVRRRGQEARLRCSPMKGHSHVYWYRQLPEEGLKFMVYLQKENIIDESGMPKERFSAEFPKEGPSILRIQQVVRGDSAAYFCASSPERSNQPQHFGDGTRLSIL.

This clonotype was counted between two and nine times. This CDR3 is CASSLILGTGGHSDSGANVLTF. DNA for the CDR3: TGTGCCAGCAGTTTGATTCTAGGGACAGGGGGCCATTCAGACTCTGGGGCCAACGTCCTGACTTTC. This chain joins TRBV28 and TRBJ2-6, with 12 bases that match TRBD1. Trimming cost V 3 bases and J 0 bases; bases outside gene matches: 15. Germline V gene lookup returns CDR1 MDHEN and CDR2 SYDVKM. The CDR3 is 22 amino acids.

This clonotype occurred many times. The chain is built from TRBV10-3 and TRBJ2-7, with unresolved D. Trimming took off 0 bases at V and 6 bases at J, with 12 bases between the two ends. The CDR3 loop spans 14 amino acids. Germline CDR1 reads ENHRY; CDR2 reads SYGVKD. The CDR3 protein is CAISESKVLGEQYF. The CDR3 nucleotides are TGTGCCATCAGTGAGTCTAAGGTCTTGGGCGAGCAGTACTTC.

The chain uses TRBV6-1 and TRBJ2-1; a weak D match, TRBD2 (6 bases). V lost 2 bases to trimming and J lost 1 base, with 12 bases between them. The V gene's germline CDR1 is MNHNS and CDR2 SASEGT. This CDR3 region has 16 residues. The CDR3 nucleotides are TGTGCCAGCAGTGAAACGGTCGGGGGTTCCTACAATGAGCAGTTCTTC. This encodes CASSETVGGSYNEQFF.

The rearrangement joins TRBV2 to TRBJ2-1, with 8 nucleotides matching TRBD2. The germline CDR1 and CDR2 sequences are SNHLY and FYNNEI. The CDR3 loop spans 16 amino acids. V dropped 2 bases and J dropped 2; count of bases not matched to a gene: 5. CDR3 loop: CASSESGTRPYNEQFF. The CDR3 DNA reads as TGTGCCAGCAGTGAATCCGGGACTAGGCCCTACAATGAGCAGTTCTTC.

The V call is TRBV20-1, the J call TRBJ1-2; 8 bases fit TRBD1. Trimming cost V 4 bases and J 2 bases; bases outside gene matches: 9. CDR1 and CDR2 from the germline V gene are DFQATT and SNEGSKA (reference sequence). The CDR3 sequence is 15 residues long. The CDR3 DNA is TGCAGTGCTACACAGACAGGGGTTCTAAACTATGGCTACACCTTC. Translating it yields CSATQTGVLNYGYTF.

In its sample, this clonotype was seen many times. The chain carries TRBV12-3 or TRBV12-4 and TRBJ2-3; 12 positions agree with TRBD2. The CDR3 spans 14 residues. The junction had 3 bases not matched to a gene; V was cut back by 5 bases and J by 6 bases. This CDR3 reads CASSTSGRSDTQYF. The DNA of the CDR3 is TGTGCCAGCAGTACTAGCGGGAGGAGCGATACGCAGTATTTT.

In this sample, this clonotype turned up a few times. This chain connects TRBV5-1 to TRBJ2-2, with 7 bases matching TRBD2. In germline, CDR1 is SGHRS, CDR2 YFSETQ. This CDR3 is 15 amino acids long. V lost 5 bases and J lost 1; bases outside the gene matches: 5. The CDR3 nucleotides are TGCGCCAGCAGACCTAGCGGATTGAACACCGGGGAGCTGTTTTTT. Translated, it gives CASRPSGLNTGELFF.

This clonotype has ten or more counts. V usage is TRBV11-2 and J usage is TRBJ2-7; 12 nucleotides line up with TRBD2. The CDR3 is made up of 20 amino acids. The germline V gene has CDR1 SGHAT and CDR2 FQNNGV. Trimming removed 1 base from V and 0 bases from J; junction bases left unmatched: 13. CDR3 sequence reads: CASSLGGRLAGDLSSYEQYF. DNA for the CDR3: TGTGCCAGCAGCTTAGGCGGCCGACTAGCGGGAGACCTTTCCTCCTACGAGCAGTACTTC.